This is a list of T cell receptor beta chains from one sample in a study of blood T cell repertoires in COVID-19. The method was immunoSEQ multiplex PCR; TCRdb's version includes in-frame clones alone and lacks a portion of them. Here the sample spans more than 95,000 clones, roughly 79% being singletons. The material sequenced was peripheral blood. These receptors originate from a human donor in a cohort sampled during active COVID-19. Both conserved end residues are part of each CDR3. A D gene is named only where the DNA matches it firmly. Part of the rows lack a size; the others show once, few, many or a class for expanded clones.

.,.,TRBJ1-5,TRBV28,CASSSLLGNQPQHF,TGTGCCAGCAGTTCCCTACTGGGCAATCAGCCCCAGCATTTT
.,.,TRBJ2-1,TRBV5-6,CASSLLGTGEYNEQFF,TGTGCCAGCAGCTTGTTGGGGACGGGGGAATACAATGAGCAGTTCTTC
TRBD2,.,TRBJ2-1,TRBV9,CASSELAGSYNEQFF,TGTGCCAGCAGCGAACTAGCGGGTAGCTACAATGAGCAGTTCTTC
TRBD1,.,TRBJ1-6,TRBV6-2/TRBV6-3,CASSFAGTGEAPLHF,TGTGCCAGCAGTTTCGCCGGGACAGGGGAGGCACCCCTCCACTTT
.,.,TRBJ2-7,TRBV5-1,CASSPGGTAFSYEQYF,TGCGCCAGCAGCCCGGGGGGGACAGCTTTCTCCTACGAGCAGTACTTC
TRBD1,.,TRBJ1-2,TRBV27,CASSQQGAVNYGYTF,TGTGCCAGCAGTCAACAGGGGGCGGTGAACTATGGCTACACCTTC
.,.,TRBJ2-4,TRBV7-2,CASSFLGGRLAKNIQYF,TGTGCCAGCAGCTTTCTAGGAGGGAGACTAGCCAAAAACATTCAGTACTTC
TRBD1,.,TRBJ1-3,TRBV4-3,CASSQDLPAGGSGNTIYF,TGCGCCAGCAGCCAAGATCTCCCGGCAGGGGGATCTGGAAACACCATATATTTT
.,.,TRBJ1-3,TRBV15,CATSSDMKNTIYF,TGTGCCACCAGCAGCGACATGAAAAACACCATATATTTT
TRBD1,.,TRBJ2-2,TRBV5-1,CASSPGTGRGTGELFF,TGCGCCAGCAGCCCCGGGACAGGGAGAGGCACCGGGGAGCTGTTTTTT
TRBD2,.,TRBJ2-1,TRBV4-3,CASSQGIGLAGAEQFF,TGCGCCAGCAGCCAAGGGATCGGACTAGCGGGGGCCGAGCAGTTCTTC
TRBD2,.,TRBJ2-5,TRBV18,CASSPYGLAEETQYF,TGTGCCAGCTCACCTTACGGACTAGCGGAAGAGACCCAGTACTTC
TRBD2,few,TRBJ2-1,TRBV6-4,CASSGRAGAYNEQFF,TGTGCCAGCAGTGGGAGAGCGGGAGCCTACAATGAGCAGTTCTTC
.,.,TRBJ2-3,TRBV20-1,CSARATDTQYF,TGCAGTGCTAGAGCGACAGATACGCAGTATTTT
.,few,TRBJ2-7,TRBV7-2,CASSLSGQGYEQYF,TGTGCCAGCAGCCTCTCCGGACAAGGCTACGAGCAGTACTTC
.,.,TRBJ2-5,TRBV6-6,CASSTPLSTEAETQYF,TGTGCCAGCAGTACCCCTCTTTCTACCGAAGCGGAGACCCAGTACTTC
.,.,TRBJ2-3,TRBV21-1,CASRARQGDDTQYF,TGTGCCAGCAGGGCTCGACAGGGGGACGATACGCAGTATTTT
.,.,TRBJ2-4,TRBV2,CATRLNIQYF,TGTGCCACCCGTCTAAACATTCAGTACTTC
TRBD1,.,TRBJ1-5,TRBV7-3,CASSLTGEGQPQHF,TGTGCCAGCAGCTTGACAGGGGAGGGTCAGCCCCAGCATTTT
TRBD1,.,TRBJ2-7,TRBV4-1,CASSLGGTGIEQYF,TGCGCCAGCAGCCTTGGGGGGACAGGGATCGAGCAGTACTTC
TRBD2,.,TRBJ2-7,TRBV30,CAWSGYLAGGPGEQYF,TGTGCCTGGAGTGGTTACTTAGCGGGAGGGCCGGGGGAGCAGTACTTC
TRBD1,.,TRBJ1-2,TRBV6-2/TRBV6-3,CASSTGTGNYGYTF,TGTGCCAGCAGTACCGGGACAGGGAACTATGGCTACACCTTC
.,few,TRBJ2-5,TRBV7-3,CASSLERQETQYF,TGTGCCAGCAGCCTAGAAAGACAAGAGACCCAGTACTTC
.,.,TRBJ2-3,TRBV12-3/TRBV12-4,CASSEERDTQYF,TGTGCCAGCAGTGAAGAGAGAGATACGCAGTATTTT
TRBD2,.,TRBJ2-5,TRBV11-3,CASSPGTSGKETQYF,TGTGCCAGCAGCCCGGGGACTAGCGGGAAAGAGACCCAGTACTTC
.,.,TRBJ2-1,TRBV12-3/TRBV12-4,CASSLYEQFF,TGTGCCAGCAGTCTCTATGAGCAGTTCTTC
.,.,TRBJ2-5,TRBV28,CASSFLRETQYF,TGTGCCAGCAGTTTTCTCAGAGAGACCCAGTACTTC
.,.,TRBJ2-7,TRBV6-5,CASHSTLRGEQYF,TGTGCCAGCCACTCTACCCTCAGGGGCGAGCAGTACTTC
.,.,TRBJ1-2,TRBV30,CASIRGNYGYTF,TGTGCCTCCATCAGGGGAAACTATGGCTACACCTTC
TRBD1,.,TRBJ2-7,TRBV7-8,CASSLAGTGPREQYF,TGTGCCAGCAGCTTAGCCGGGACAGGCCCGAGAGAGCAGTACTTC
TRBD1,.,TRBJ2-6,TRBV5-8,CAMRRTGSGANVLTF,TGTGCCATGCGACGGACAGGGTCTGGGGCCAACGTCCTGACTTTC
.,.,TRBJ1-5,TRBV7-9,CASSLDHRQPQHF,TGTGCCAGCAGCTTAGACCATAGACAACCCCAGCATTTT
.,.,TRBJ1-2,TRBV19,CASTLTGGPDYGYTF,TGTGCCAGTACCCTCACCGGGGGTCCGGACTATGGCTACACCTTC
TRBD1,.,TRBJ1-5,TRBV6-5,CASSRQGFDQPQHF,TGTGCCAGCAGTAGACAGGGTTTCGATCAGCCCCAGCATTTT
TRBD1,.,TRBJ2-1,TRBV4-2,CASSLFRGDPGQGNEQFF,TGTGCCAGCAGCCTCTTTAGGGGAGATCCGGGACAGGGAAATGAGCAGTTCTTC
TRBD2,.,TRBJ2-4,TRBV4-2,CASSQERGRYIQYF,TGTGCCAGCAGCCAGGAGCGGGGGAGGTACATTCAGTACTTC
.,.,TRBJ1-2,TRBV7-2,CASSLSPFRQGPYGYTF,TGTGCCAGCAGCTTATCGCCTTTTCGGCAGGGCCCTTATGGCTACACCTTC
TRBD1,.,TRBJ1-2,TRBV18,CASSPDRDNYGYTF,TGTGCCAGCTCACCGGACAGGGACAACTATGGCTACACCTTC
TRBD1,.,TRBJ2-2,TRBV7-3,CASRRQGSSATGELFF,TGTGCCAGCAGACGACAGGGGAGTTCGGCCACCGGGGAGCTGTTTTTT
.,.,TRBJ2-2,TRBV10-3,CAIKQGGSAGELFF,TGTGCCATCAAACAGGGGGGGAGTGCCGGGGAGCTGTTTTTT
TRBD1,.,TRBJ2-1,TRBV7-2,CASSLVLGQGYNEQFF,TGTGCCAGCAGCTTAGTACTGGGACAGGGCTACAATGAGCAGTTCTTC
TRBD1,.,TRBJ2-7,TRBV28,CASSPWTGEGSYEQYF,TGTGCCAGCAGTCCCTGGACAGGGGAGGGCTCCTACGAGCAGTACTTC
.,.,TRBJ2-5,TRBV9,CASGATGRVQETQYF,TGTGCCAGCGGCGCTACCGGGCGGGTTCAAGAGACCCAGTACTTC
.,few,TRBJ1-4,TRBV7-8,CASGPSWAGEGEKLFF,TGTGCCAGCGGACCTTCTTGGGCAGGGGAGGGAGAAAAACTGTTTTTT
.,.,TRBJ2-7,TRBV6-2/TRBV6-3,CASSYNTYEQYF,TGTGCCAGCAGTTATAACACCTACGAGCAGTACTTC
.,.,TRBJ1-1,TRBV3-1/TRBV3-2,CASSSPGRGTEAFF,TGTGCCAGCAGCTCGCCGGGCAGGGGCACTGAAGCTTTCTTT
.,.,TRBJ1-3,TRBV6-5,CASSYSTSNSGNTIYF,TGTGCCAGCAGTTACTCGACATCCAACTCTGGAAACACCATATATTTT
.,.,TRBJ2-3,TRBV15,CATSRGGSTQYF,TGTGCCACCAGCAGAGGCGGCAGTACGCAGTATTTT
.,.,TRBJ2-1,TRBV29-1,CSGGLRSYNEQFF,TGCAGCGGCGGACTAAGGTCCTACAATGAGCAGTTCTTC
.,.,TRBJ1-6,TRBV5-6,CASSPWTSLLSPLHF,TGTGCCAGCAGCCCATGGACAAGCCTACTTTCACCCCTCCACTTT
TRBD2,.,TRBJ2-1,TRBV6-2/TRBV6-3,CASSGLTSGIHEQFF,TGTGCCAGCAGTGGCCTAACTAGCGGGATCCATGAGCAGTTCTTC
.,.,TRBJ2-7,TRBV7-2,CASSLGSTQSYEQYF,TGTGCCAGCAGCTTGGGCAGTACCCAATCCTACGAGCAGTACTTC
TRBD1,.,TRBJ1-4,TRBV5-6,CASSLHQGARANEKLFF,TGTGCCAGCAGCTTGCACCAGGGGGCTCGGGCTAATGAAAAACTGTTTTTT
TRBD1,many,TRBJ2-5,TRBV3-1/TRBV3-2,CASSFPGQGPDTQETQYF,TGTGCCAGCAGCTTCCCGGGACAGGGTCCCGATACACAAGAGACCCAGTACTTC
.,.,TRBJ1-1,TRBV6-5,CASSYLAGMNTEAFF,TGTGCCAGCAGTTACCTCGCGGGTATGAACACTGAAGCTTTCTTT
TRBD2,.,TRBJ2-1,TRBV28,CASSLNAGGFGKFF,TGTGCCAGCAGTTTAAACGCCGGGGGGTTCGGGAAGTTCTTC